A single sample is the source of the 8 T cell receptor beta chains below, sequenced in a study of CD8 T cells in Susac syndrome. The authors reverse transcribed roughly 0.5 to 1 ug RNA with random hexamers. TCRdb reprocessed the immunoSEQ multiplex PCR reads with MiXCR, giving one entry per CDR3 protein. The data hold roughly 50,000 distinct CDR3 sequences, with 80% to 95% observed a single time. The sequencing input was CD8+ T cells from PBMCs. The receptors were sampled from a human donor in good health.

The CDR3 loop reads CASSPNRDRAQPQHF. CDR3 in DNA: TGTGCCAGTAGTCCTAACCGGGACAGGGCTCAGCCCCAGCATTTT. The chain uses TRBV19 and TRBJ1-5; 9 positions match TRBD1. V shed 5 bases and J 6 bases; nucleotides not matched to a gene: 8. The CDR3 spans 15 residues. Looked up from germline, CDR1 is LNHDA and CDR2 is SQIVND (reference sequence).

The J gene is TRBJ2-1, the V gene TRBV6-2 or TRBV6-3; possibly TRBD2 for D (6 bases). This CDR3 is built from 14 residues. Germline assignment: CDR1 MNHEY and CDR2 SVGEGT. The ends were cut back, 5 bases at V and 3 bases at J, with 11 bases in the middle. The CDR3 nucleotides are TGTGCCAGCAGTGGGGGGACCCTCTACAATGAGCAGTTCTTC. This codes for CASSGGTLYNEQFF.

The chain employs TRBV27 and TRBJ2-1; TRBD2 might be the D (6 bases). The CDR3 loop spans 13 amino acids. The germline CDR1 and CDR2 sequences are MNHEY and SMNVEV (reference sequence). Trimming took off 8 bases at V and 9 bases at J, with 17 bases between the two ends. DNA of the CDR3: TGTGCCAGCGGTCCGAAGACTAGTTCTGAGCAGTTCTTC. Amino acids: CASGPKTSSEQFF.

V is TRBV6-2 or TRBV6-3 and J is TRBJ2-1; 7 positions match TRBD2. In germline, CDR1 is MNHEY, CDR2 SVGEGT. The J segment lost 6 bases and the V segment lost 6 bases, leaving 17 bases of the junction unmatched. There are 17 residues in the CDR3. CDR3 DNA sequence: TGTGCCAGCAGGCCCTATCGGGGGGAGCGGGACCGCAATGAGCAGTTCTTC. This translates into CASRPYRGERDRNEQFF.

The chain has TRBV7-2 and TRBJ1-1; a weak D match, TRBD1 (6 bases). Trimming removed 1 base from V and 5 bases from J, with 14 bases in between. Germline CDR1 is SGHTA and CDR2 is FQGNSA. This CDR3 has 15 residues. The CDR3 coding sequence is TGTGCCAGCAGCTTAGAGGGAACAGGGTGGACTGAAGCTTTCTTT. This gives the protein CASSLEGTGWTEAFF.

V gene TRBV18 combines with J gene TRBJ1-2; a weak D match, TRBD1 (6 bases). V was cut by 4 bases and J by 2 bases, with 17 bases left in between. The CDR3 extends over 16 amino acids. Germline V CDR1 and CDR2: KGHSH, LQKENI. CDR3 coding DNA: TGTGCCAGCTCACGTAAGGGACATCGGGAGAACTATGGCTACACCTTC. Its protein is CASSRKGHRENYGYTF.

The genes are TRBV5-1 and TRBJ1-4, with D perhaps matching TRBD1 (6 bases). Germline values: CDR1 SGHRS, CDR2 YFSETQ. There are 16 residues in the CDR3. V lost 0 bases to trimming and J lost 4 bases, with 13 bases between them. The DNA of the CDR3 is TGCGCCAGCAGCTTGGATTCTGGACAGTTTAATGAAAAACTGTTTTTT. Translated, it gives CASSLDSGQFNEKLFF.

This sequence joins TRBV9 and TRBJ2-1, with 10 bases matching TRBD2. V was pared by 0 bases and J by 4 bases, with 4 bases of the junction left unmatched. The germline gives CDR1 SGDLS, CDR2 YYNGEE. CDR3 length equals 16 residues. Written as DNA, the CDR3 is TGTGCCAGCAGCGTAGACCGAGCGGGAGGGTACAATGAGCAGTTCTTC. Translation: CASSVDRAGGYNEQFF.